This T cell receptor (beta chain) was documented in a study of T cell repertoires in ileal Crohn's disease. Per sample, 400 to 550 nanograms of biopsy DNA were TCRB immunosequenced. Sequenced by immunoSEQ multiplex PCR; TCRdb stores in-frame clones only, minus some. The sample records around 5,500 clones, roughly 80% being singletons. Per germline, CDR1 SNHLY and CDR2 FYNNEI. V lost 9 bases and J lost 0, with 12 bases in between. The CDR3 spans 13 residues. The TCR originated in an adult with Crohn's disease. The chain is built from TRBV2 and TRBJ2-7, with D possibly matching TRBD1 (5 bases). Sequencing was done on a sample of ileal tissue. CDR3 sequence (DNA): TGTGCCAGAACTGACAGAAGCTCCTACGAGCAGTACTTC. It translates to CARTDRSSYEQYF.